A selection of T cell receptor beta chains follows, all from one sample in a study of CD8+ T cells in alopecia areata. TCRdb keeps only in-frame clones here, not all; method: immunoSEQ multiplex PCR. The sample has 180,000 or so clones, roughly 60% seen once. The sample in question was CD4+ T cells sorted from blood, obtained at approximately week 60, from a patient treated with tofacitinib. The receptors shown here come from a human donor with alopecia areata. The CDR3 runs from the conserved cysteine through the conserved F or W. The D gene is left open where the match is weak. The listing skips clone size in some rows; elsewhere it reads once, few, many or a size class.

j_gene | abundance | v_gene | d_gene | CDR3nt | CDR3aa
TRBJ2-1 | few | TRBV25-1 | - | TGTGCCAGCAGTGAACGCGGGGTATACAATGAGCAGTTCTTC | CASSERGVYNEQFF
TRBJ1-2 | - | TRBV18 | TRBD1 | TGTGCCAGCTCGGACCGGGACAGGGATAACTATGGCTACACCTTC | CASSDRDRDNYGYTF
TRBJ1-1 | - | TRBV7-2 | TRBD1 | TGTGCCAGCAGCTTAATTTATCCGGACAGGGAAGAAGGAGGAGCTTTCTTT | CASSLIYPDREEGGAFF
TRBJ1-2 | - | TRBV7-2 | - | TGTGCCAGCAGCCACCCTGGGAGAGATGGCTACACCTTC | CASSHPGRDGYTF
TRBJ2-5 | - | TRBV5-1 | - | TGCGCCAGCAGCAGACTTCGCTGGGGGCAAGAGACCCAGTACTTC | CASSRLRWGQETQYF
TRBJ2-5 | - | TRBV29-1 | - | TGCAGCGTTGATCGGAGCCGGGAGACCCAGTACTTC | CSVDRSRETQYF
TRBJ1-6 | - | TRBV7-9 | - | TGTGCCAGCAGCAGGGACAATTCACCCCTCCACTTT | CASSRDNSPLHF
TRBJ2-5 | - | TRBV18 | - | TGTGCCAGCTCACTAACGAGAGGGCCGGGAGAGACCCAGTACTTC | CASSLTRGPGETQYF
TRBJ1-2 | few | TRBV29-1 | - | TGCAGCGTTCTTGGGAACTATGGCTACACCTTC | CSVLGNYGYTF
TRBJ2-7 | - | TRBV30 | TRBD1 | TGTGCCTGGAGTACAGGGGGCCTGGACGAGCAGTACTTC | CAWSTGGLDEQYF
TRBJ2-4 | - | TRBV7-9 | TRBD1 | TGTGCCAGCAGCCCAGGGGGAAAAAACATTCAGTACTTC | CASSPGGKNIQYF
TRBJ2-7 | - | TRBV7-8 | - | TGTGCCAGCAGCTTAGGAGCGATTGGCGAGCAGTACTTC | CASSLGAIGEQYF
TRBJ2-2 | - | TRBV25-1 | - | TGTGCCAGCAGTAGGGCCACCGGGGAGCTGTTTTTT | CASSRATGELFF
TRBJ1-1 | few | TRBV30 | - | TGTGCCTGGAGGGCGACAATGAACACTGAAGCTTTCTTT | CAWRATMNTEAFF
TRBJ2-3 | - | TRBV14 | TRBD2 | TGTGCCAGCAGCCAAGACCTGGGACTAGCCGGGGGCACAGATACGCAGTATTTT | CASSQDLGLAGGTDTQYF
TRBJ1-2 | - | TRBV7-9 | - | TGTGCCAGCAGCTCCCCGAGGGGGGGAGTCGACTATGGCTACACCTTC | CASSSPRGGVDYGYTF
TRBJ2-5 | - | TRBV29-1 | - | TGCAGCGTTGCACAGTGGCAGCAAGAGACCCAGTACTTC | CSVAQWQQETQYF
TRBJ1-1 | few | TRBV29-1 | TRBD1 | TGCAGCGTTAAACTGACAGGGCGGAACACTGAAGCTTTCTTT | CSVKLTGRNTEAFF
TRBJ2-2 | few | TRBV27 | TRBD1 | TGTGCCAGCCGGCGGCAGGGGGCATTTGGGACCGGGGAGCTGTTTTTT | CASRRQGAFGTGELFF
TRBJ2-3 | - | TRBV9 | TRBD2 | TGTGCCAGCAGCGCCTTACGACTAGCCACAGATACGCAGTATTTT | CASSALRLATDTQYF
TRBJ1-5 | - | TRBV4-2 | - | TGTGCCAGCAGCCAAGATGGAAGGGGGACTCAGCCCCAGCATTTT | CASSQDGRGTQPQHF
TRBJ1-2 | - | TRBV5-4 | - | TGTGCCAGCAGCGTACACAGGGATGGCTACACCTTC | CASSVHRDGYTF
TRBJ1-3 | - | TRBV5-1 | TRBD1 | TGCGCCAGCAGGCGAACCCCGGGACAGGGGGCGGACGGAAACACCATATATTTT | CASRRTPGQGADGNTIYF
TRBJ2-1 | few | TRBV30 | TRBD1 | TGTGCCTCGGACCGGGACAGGGGCTACAATGAGCAGTTCTTC | CASDRDRGYNEQFF
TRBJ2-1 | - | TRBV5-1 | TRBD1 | TGCGCCAGCAGCCGACGTGGACAGGCTGGGGGCAATGAGCAGTTCTTC | CASSRRGQAGGNEQFF
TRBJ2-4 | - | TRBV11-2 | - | TGTGCCAGCAGCTTAACGAACAGGGTGACAGCCAAAAACATTCAGTACTTC | CASSLTNRVTAKNIQYF
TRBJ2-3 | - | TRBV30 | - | TGTGCCTGGAGTTTGGGAGATACGCAGTATTTT | CAWSLGDTQYF
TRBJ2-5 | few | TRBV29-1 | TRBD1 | TGCAGCGTGTCGACAGGGCAGGAGACCCAGTACTTC | CSVSTGQETQYF
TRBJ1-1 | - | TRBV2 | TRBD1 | TGTGCCAGCAGTGAAACACCGAGGACAGGTGGGACTGAAGCTTTCTTT | CASSETPRTGGTEAFF
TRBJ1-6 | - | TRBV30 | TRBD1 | TGTGCCTGGAGCGGACAGGGCGGTTCACCCCTCCACTTT | CAWSGQGGSPLHF
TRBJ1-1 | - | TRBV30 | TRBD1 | TGTGCCTGGACCACCATCAGGGGGAGGAACACTGAAGCTTTCTTT | CAWTTIRGRNTEAFF
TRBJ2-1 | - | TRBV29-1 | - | TGCAGCACAGAAGATGGGGGAGCCTACAATGAGCAGTTCTTC | CSTEDGGAYNEQFF
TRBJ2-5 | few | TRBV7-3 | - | TGTGCCAGCAGCCCGGACTTGGGGACCCAGTACTTC | CASSPDLGTQYF
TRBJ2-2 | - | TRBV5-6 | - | TGTGCCAGCAGCCCCGGACATTCGGCAAACACCGGGGAGCTGTTTTTT | CASSPGHSANTGELFF
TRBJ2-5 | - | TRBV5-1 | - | TGCGCCAGCAGCTTGGTACAGGGTCCCCAAGAGACCCAGTACTTC | CASSLVQGPQETQYF
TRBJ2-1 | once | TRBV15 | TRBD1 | TGTGCCACCAGCAAGGTTCAGGGGGCAGGGAATGAGCAGTTCTTC | CATSKVQGAGNEQFF
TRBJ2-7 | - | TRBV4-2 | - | TGTGCCAGCAGCCAATCCCACGGTACCTACGAGCAGTACTTC | CASSQSHGTYEQYF